The 27 T cell receptor beta chains below all came from one sample that was sequenced in a study of blood T cell repertoires in COVID-19. Libraries were prepared by immunoSEQ multiplex PCR; TCRdb keeps only in-frame clonotypes and omits some of them. Among some 200,000 clones listed, 60% to 85% were seen once. Sequencing was carried out using peripheral blood. These receptors all come from a woman aged 45-60 years with active or convalescent COVID-19.

The rearrangement links TRBV18 to TRBJ1-1, with TRBD1 as a possible D gene (6 bases). Germline CDR1 is KGHSH and CDR2 is LQKENI. This CDR3 is built from 14 residues. Between the trimmed V and J ends, which lost 3 bases and 4 bases, there was a span of 12 bases. The CDR3, as DNA: TGTGCCAGCTCACCCCAGGGGTCGGGCACTGAAGCTTTCTTT. This encodes CASSPQGSGTEAFF.

The CDR3 bases are TGTGCCAGCAGCCTCTTATCTCGAATAGATGAAGCTTTCTTT. As protein: CASSLLSRIDEAFF. The rearrangement uses TRBV3-1 (or the pseudogene TRBV3-2) and TRBJ1-1, with D unresolved. The CDR3 covers 14 residues. The germline V gene has CDR1 LGHDT and CDR2 YNNKEL (reference sequence). The germline V and J ends were trimmed by 4 bases and 7 bases, with 16 bases remaining between them.

The rearrangement uses TRBV6-2 or TRBV6-3 and TRBJ1-1; tentative D call: TRBD1 (6 bases). From germline, CDR1 is MNHEY and CDR2 SVGEGT. V was shortened by 5 bases and J by 5 bases, with 15 bases between the two germline ends. This CDR3 has 14 residues. CDR3 coding DNA: TGTGCCAGCAGTCTCGGGGGGGCGAGGACTGAAGCTTTCTTT. This translates into CASSLGGARTEAFF.

This clone turned up a few times. The rearrangement links TRBV19 to TRBJ1-2; 8 nucleotides align to TRBD1. This CDR3 contains 12 residues. Germline lookup yields CDR1 LNHDA and CDR2 SQIVND (reference sequence). The V gene end was trimmed by 7 bases and the J gene end by 14 bases; junction bases not matched to a gene: 12. DNA for the CDR3: TGTGCCAGTATCGGGCAGGGGGCTGCTGTGACCTTC. This translates into CASIGQGAAVTF.

The chain recombines TRBV21-1 with TRBJ2-3; the listed D gene, TRBD2, was not tested against the DNA. TRBV21-1 is assigned pseudogene status. The CDR3 is 15 amino acids. The CDR3 sequence is CASSLGSDFPDTQYF. The CDR3 DNA is TGTGCCAGCAGCCTCGGGAGCGATTTCCCAGATACGCAGTATTTT.

This chain links TRBV30 with TRBJ1-2; no clear D. Germline CDR1 reads GTSNPN; CDR2 reads SVGIG (reference sequence). The germline V and J ends were trimmed by 0 bases and 8 bases, with 16 bases remaining between them. CDR3 length: 14 residues. Here the CDR3 DNA reads TGTGCCTGGAGTGTACCGGGGAGGGAGGACGGCTACACCTTC. Amino acid sequence: CAWSVPGREDGYTF.

The V call is TRBV6-2 or TRBV6-3, the J call TRBJ2-5; 7 positions match TRBD1. Trimming cost V 5 bases and J 4 bases; bases outside gene matches: 1. The germline gives CDR1 MNHEY, CDR2 SVGEGT. This CDR3 is 12 amino acids long. The CDR3 loop reads CASSDRAETQYF. The CDR3 DNA reads as TGTGCCAGCAGTGACAGGGCAGAGACCCAGTACTTC.

The V call is TRBV30, the J call TRBJ2-7; D is unresolved. Trimming cost V 0 bases and J 6 bases, with 12 bases left between them. The CDR3 contains 13 residues. From germline, CDR1 is GTSNPN and CDR2 SVGIG (reference sequence). The CDR3: CAWSVAGSGEQYF. CDR3 nucleotide sequence: TGTGCCTGGAGTGTAGCTGGGTCGGGCGAGCAGTACTTC.

This chain links TRBV7-8 with TRBJ2-5, with a tentative D call TRBD1 (5 bases). CDR1 and CDR2 (germline): SGHVS, FQNEAQ. This CDR3 contains 12 residues. V was pared by 2 bases and J by 10 bases, with 11 bases between. The DNA for the CDR3 is TGTGCCAGCAGCTTATCTGGTCAGGGCCAGTACTTC. Translation: CASSLSGQGQYF.

The gene calls are TRBV3-1 (or the pseudogene TRBV3-2) and TRBJ1-5; TRBD1 is a possible D gene (6 bases). V was clipped by 4 bases and J by 2 bases, with 12 bases between them. Germline-derived CDR1 and CDR2 are LGHDT and YNNKEL (reference sequence). The CDR3 totals 15 residues. The chain's CDR3 is CASSLGGSRNQPQHF. DNA of the CDR3: TGTGCCAGCAGCCTAGGGGGAAGTCGCAATCAGCCCCAGCATTTT.

The V and J genes are TRBV19 and TRBJ2-6, with 7 bases fitting TRBD1. The CDR3 covers 16 residues. The V gene end was trimmed by 3 bases and the J gene end by 0 bases; junction bases not matched to a gene: 2. CDR1 and CDR2 from the germline V gene are LNHDA and SQIVND (reference sequence). The CDR3: CASSIGQVSGANVLTF. CDR3 bases: TGTGCCAGTAGTATCGGACAGGTCTCTGGGGCCAACGTCCTGACTTTC.

The rearrangement uses TRBV27 and TRBJ1-5; tentative D call: TRBD1 (6 bases). Between the trimmed V and J ends, which lost 4 bases and 0 bases, there was a span of 7 bases. Germline V gene sequence: CDR1 MNHEY, CDR2 SMNVEV (reference sequence). The CDR3 runs to 14 residues. The CDR3 loop reads CASSYRDSNQPQHF. The CDR3, as DNA: TGTGCCAGCAGTTACAGGGATAGCAATCAGCCCCAGCATTTT.

The gene calls are TRBV29-1 and TRBJ1-5, with a weak D call TRBD1 (5 bases). Germline V CDR1 and CDR2: SQVTM, ANQGSEA. Trimming removed 1 base at V and 7 bases at J, with 11 bases between. The CDR3 extends over 13 amino acids. CDR3 sequence: CSVEVEGRQPQHF. In DNA form, the CDR3 reads TGCAGCGTTGAAGTGGAGGGGCGGCAGCCCCAGCATTTT.

This clone was detected ten times or more. Other DNA sequences in the same sample also yield this CDR3. The chain carries TRBV5-1 and TRBJ2-5; 8 bases match TRBD2. The trim removed 0 bases at V and 2 bases at J, leaving 0 bases unmatched. This CDR3 spans 14 amino acids. CDR1 and CDR2 from the germline V gene are SGHRS and YFSETQ. The CDR3: CASSLGLAQETQYF. CDR3 DNA: TGCGCCAGCAGCTTGGGACTAGCGCAAGAGACCCAGTACTTC.

This clone was observed a few times. The DNA of the CDR3 is TGTGCCAGCAGCTCCTACAGGGGGCTAAATTCACCCCTCCACTTT. This encodes CASSSYRGLNSPLHF. The chain is built from TRBV7-8 and TRBJ1-6; 9 bases are shared with TRBD1. Germline lookup yields CDR1 SGHVS and CDR2 FQNEAQ. V dropped 4 bases and J dropped 7; count of bases not matched to a gene: 5. CDR3 size: 15 residues.

The chain carries TRBV2 and TRBJ2-1; a possible D gene is TRBD1 (5 bases). CDR1 SNHLY and CDR2 FYNNEI come from the germline V gene. This CDR3 spans 14 amino acids. V gave up 5 bases and J gave up 12 bases, with 20 bases separating them. This CDR3 reads CASSPDPPRGRQFF. In nucleotides, the CDR3 is TGTGCCAGCAGTCCAGACCCGCCTAGGGGTAGGCAGTTCTTC.

V and J are TRBV12-3 or TRBV12-4 and TRBJ2-1, with D unresolved. The CDR3 sequence is 13 residues long. The V gene lost 2 bases and the J gene lost 5 bases, with 7 bases spanning the gap. CDR3 nucleotides: TGTGCCAGCAGTTTACACACCGACAATGAGCAGTTCTTC. Its translation is CASSLHTDNEQFF.

The V call is TRBV18, the J call TRBJ2-7; D not certain. Deletions cut 2 bases from V and 2 bases from J, with 10 bases between. This CDR3 spans 14 amino acids. The germline V gene encodes CDR1 KGHSH and CDR2 LQKENI. The CDR3 region has the DNA TGTGCCAGCTCACCAAGTAGAGGTCCCTACGAGCAGTACTTC. This codes for CASSPSRGPYEQYF.

Of note for this clone: The junction departs from germline at one end; a sequencing error may be responsible. The chain is built from TRBV6-5 and TRBJ1-2, with 9 bases that match TRBD1. Germline CDR1 reads MNHEY; CDR2 reads SVGAGI. This CDR3 is built from 11 residues. CDR3 protein: CASAWTGVLNF. In DNA, the CDR3 is TGTGCCAGCGCCTGGACAGGGGTTTTAAACTTC.

This chain joins TRBV3-1 (or the pseudogene TRBV3-2) and TRBJ2-7; 8 bases match TRBD2. The CDR3 loop spans 14 amino acids. Germline V gene lookup returns CDR1 LGHDT and CDR2 YNNKEL (reference sequence). V shed 4 bases, J shed 1 base, and the junction held 3 bases outside the gene matches. CDR3 region: CASSLASGSYEQYF. The CDR3 nucleotides are TGTGCCAGCAGCCTGGCTAGCGGGTCCTACGAGCAGTACTTC.

V gene TRBV28 combines with J gene TRBJ1-5; TRBD1 is a possible D gene (6 bases). V lost 7 bases and J 5 bases, leaving 18 bases between the germline ends. This CDR3 is 15 amino acids long. Germline V lookup: CDR1 MDHEN, CDR2 SYDVKM. CDR3: CASMFQSGGDQPQHF. Written as DNA, the CDR3 is TGTGCCAGCATGTTTCAATCGGGGGGCGATCAGCCCCAGCATTTT.

The V call is TRBV5-1, the J call TRBJ2-5; TRBD2 matches 12 bases. The CDR3 totals 18 residues. The trim removed 0 bases at V and 5 bases at J, leaving 11 bases unmatched. Germline V gives CDR1 SGHRS, CDR2 YFSETQ. For the CDR3, the DNA is TGCGCCAGCAGCTTGGCCCGAGCTAGCGGGGGGGCGCGGGAGACCCAGTACTTC. The encoded protein is CASSLARASGGARETQYF.

The rearrangement links TRBV2 to TRBJ1-2, with 7 bases aligning to TRBD1. The CDR3 extends over 15 amino acids. V shed 7 bases and J 4 bases; nucleotides not matched to a gene: 12. Germline values: CDR1 SNHLY, CDR2 FYNNEI. The CDR3 bases are TGTGCCAGCAAGAAGGACAGGCGCACCCCCTATGGCTACACCTTC. It translates to CASKKDRRTPYGYTF.

The rearrangement joins TRBV3-1 (or the pseudogene TRBV3-2) to TRBJ1-3, with 7 bases aligning to TRBD1. CDR1 is LGHDT, CDR2 YNNKEL, per germline (reference sequence). V shed 0 bases, J shed 6 bases, and the junction held 8 bases outside the gene matches. The CDR3 totals 16 residues. The CDR3 region has the DNA TGTGCCAGCAGCCAAGATCTCGGCAGGGGGTTAAACACCATATATTTT. Amino acid sequence: CASSQDLGRGLNTIYF.

The genes are TRBV6-5 and TRBJ1-5, with TRBD1 matching over 7 bases. Trimming removed 9 bases from V and 1 base from J; junction bases left unmatched: 9. CDR3 length equals 15 residues. Germline V gene sequence: CDR1 MNHEY, CDR2 SVGAGI. The CDR3 loop is CASSPQGVSNQPQHF. CDR3 coding DNA: TGTGCCAGTTCCCCGCAGGGGGTGAGCAATCAGCCCCAGCATTTT.

The chain uses TRBV19 and TRBJ2-2, with 8 bases aligning to TRBD1. This CDR3 has 14 amino acids. Germline-derived CDR1 and CDR2 are LNHDA and SQIVND (reference sequence). V shed 3 bases and J 7 bases; nucleotides not matched to a gene: 4. The DNA of the CDR3 is TGTGCCAGTAGTATTCAGGGGGCGAACGGGGAGCTGTTTTTT. It codes for CASSIQGANGELFF.

The chain is built from TRBV5-1 and TRBJ1-6; a weak D match, TRBD1 (5 bases). Germline values: CDR1 SGHRS, CDR2 YFSETQ. Between the trimmed V and J ends, which lost 1 base and 7 bases, there was a span of 15 bases. The CDR3 length is 16 residues. The CDR3: CASSLRSQGTNSPLHF. The DNA for the CDR3 is TGCGCCAGCAGCTTGCGGTCTCAGGGTACGAATTCACCCCTCCACTTT.